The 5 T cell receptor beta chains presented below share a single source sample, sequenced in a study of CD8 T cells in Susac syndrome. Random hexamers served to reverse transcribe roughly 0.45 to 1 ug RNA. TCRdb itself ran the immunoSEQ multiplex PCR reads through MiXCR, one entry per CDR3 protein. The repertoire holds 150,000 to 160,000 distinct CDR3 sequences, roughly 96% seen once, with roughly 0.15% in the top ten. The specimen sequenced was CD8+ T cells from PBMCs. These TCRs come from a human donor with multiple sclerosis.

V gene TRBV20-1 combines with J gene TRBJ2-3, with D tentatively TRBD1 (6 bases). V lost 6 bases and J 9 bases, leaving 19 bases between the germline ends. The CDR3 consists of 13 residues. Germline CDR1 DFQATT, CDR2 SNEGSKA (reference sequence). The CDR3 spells CSAKTQPQGTQYF. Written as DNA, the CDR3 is TGCAGTGCCAAAACTCAACCCCAGGGGACGCAGTATTTT.

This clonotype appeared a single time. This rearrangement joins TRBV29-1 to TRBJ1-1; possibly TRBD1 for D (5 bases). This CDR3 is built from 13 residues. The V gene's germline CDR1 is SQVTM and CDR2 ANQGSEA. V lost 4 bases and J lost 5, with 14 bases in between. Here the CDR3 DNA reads TGCAGCGTTGTTGGAGGGGCAGGGACTGAAGCTTTCTTT. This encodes CSVVGGAGTEAFF.

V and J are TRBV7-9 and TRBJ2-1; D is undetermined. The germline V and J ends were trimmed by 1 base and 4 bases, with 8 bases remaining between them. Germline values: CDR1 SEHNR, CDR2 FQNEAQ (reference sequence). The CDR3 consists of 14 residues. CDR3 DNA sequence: TGTGCCAGCAGCTTAGGGGCAGTTTACAATGAGCAGTTCTTC. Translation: CASSLGAVYNEQFF.

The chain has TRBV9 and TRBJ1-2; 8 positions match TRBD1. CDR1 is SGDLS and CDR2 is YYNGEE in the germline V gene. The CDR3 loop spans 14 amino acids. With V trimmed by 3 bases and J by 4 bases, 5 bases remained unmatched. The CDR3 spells CASSAEDRVYGYTF. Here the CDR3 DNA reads TGTGCCAGCAGCGCAGAGGACAGGGTCTATGGCTACACCTTC.

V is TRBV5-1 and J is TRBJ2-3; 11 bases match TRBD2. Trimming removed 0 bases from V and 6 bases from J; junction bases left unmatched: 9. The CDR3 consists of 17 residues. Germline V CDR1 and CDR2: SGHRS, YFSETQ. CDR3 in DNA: TGCGCCAGCAGCTTGGGAACTAGCGGGGGCCAGGAGGATACGCAGTATTTT. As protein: CASSLGTSGGQEDTQYF.